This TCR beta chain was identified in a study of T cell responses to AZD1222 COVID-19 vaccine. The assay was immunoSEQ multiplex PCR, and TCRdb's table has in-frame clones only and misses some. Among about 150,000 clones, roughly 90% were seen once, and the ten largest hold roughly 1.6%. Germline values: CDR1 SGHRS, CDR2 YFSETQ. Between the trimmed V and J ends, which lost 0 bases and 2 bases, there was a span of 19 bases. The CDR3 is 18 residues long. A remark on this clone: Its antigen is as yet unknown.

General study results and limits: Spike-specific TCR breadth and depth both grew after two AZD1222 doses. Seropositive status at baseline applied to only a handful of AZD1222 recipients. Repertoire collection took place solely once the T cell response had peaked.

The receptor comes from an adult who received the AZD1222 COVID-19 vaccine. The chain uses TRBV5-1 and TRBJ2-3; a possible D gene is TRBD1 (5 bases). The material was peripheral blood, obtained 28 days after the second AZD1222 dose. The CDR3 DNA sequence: TGCGCCAGCAGCTTGGCGGGCCGTAGGGCAGGGCCCACAGATACGCAGTATTTT. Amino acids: CASSLAGRRAGPTDTQYF.